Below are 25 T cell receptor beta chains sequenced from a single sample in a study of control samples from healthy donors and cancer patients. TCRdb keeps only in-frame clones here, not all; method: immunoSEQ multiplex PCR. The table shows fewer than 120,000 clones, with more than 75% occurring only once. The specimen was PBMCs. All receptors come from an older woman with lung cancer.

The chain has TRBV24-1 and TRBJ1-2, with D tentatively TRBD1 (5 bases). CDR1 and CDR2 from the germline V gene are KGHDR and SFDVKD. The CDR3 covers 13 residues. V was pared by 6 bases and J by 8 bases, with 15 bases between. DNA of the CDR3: TGTGCCACCAGTCTCACTTCGACAGCCGGCTACACCTTC. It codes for CATSLTSTAGYTF.

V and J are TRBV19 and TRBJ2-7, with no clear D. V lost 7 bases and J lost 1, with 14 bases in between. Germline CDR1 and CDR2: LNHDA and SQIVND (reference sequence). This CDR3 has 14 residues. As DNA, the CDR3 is TGTGCCAGTAAGTTTGGAGTAGGGTCCTACGAGCAGTACTTC. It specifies CASKFGVGSYEQYF.

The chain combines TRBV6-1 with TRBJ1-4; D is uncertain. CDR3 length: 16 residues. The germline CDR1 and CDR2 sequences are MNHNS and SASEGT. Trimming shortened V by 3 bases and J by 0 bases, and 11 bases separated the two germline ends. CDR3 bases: TGTGCCAGCAGTGACCCCAGGAAGGCAACTAATGAAAAACTGTTTTTT. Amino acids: CASSDPRKATNEKLFF.

This CDR3 is CASSSLLAGAGTDTQYF. DNA for the CDR3: TGTGCCAGCAGCTCCTTACTAGCGGGGGCGGGGACAGATACGCAGTATTTT. This chain uses TRBV7-3 with TRBJ2-3; 11 bases map to TRBD2. CDR1 and CDR2 from the germline V gene are SGHTA and FQGTGA. Germline trimming cut 4 bases from V and 3 bases from J; bases unmatched to any gene: 9. This CDR3 is built from 17 residues.

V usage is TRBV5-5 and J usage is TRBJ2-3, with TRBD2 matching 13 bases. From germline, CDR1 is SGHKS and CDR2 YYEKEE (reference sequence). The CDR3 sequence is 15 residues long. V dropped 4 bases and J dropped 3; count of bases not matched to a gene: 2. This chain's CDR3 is CASSPGLAGTDTQYF. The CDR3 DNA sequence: TGTGCCAGCAGCCCGGGACTAGCGGGGACAGATACGCAGTATTTT. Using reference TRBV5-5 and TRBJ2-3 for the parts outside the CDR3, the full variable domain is DAGVTQSPTHLIKTRGQQVTLRCSPISGHKSVSWYQQVLGQGPQFIFQYYEKEERGRGNFPDRFSARQFPNYSSELNVNALLLGDSALYLCASSPGLAGTDTQYFGPGTRLTVL.

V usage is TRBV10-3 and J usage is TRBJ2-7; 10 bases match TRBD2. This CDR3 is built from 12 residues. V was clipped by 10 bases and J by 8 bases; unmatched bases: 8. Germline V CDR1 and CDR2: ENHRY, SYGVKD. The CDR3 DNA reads TGTGCCACCTTAGCGGGAGGTTACCAGCAGTACTTC. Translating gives CATLAGGYQQYF.

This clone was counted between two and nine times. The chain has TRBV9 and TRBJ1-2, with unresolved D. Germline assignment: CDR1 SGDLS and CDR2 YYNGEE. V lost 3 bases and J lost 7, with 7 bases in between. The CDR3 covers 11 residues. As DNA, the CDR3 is TGTGCCAGCAGCGCCGACCGTGGCTACACCTTC. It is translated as CASSADRGYTF.

The CDR3 protein is CAWTPPPGPYNEQFF. CDR3 nucleotide sequence: TGTGCCTGGACCCCACCCCCAGGACCCTACAATGAGCAGTTCTTC. This rearrangement joins TRBV30 to TRBJ2-1; D not resolved. The CDR3 is made up of 15 amino acids. Trimming pared 4 bases from V and 2 bases from J, leaving 15 bases between. In germline, CDR1 is GTSNPN, CDR2 SVGIG (reference sequence).

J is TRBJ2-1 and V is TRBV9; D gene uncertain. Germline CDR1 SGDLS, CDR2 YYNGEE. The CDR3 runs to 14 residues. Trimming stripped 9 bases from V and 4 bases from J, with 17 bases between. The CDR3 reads CATSTGFGYNEQFF. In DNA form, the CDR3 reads TGTGCCACCTCGACCGGGTTCGGTTACAATGAGCAGTTCTTC.

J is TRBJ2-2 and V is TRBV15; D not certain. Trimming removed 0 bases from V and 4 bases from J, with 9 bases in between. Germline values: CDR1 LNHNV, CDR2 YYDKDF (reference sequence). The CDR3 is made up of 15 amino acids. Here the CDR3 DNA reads TGTGCCACCAGCAGAGAATTAGAGTCCACCGGGGAGCTGTTTTTT. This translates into CATSRELESTGELFF.

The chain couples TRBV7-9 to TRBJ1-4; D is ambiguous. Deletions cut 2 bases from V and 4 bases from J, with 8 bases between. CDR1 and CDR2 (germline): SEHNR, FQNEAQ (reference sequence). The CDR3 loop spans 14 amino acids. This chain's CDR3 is CASSLMGINEKLFF. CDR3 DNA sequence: TGTGCCAGCAGCTTAATGGGGATTAATGAAAAACTGTTTTTT.

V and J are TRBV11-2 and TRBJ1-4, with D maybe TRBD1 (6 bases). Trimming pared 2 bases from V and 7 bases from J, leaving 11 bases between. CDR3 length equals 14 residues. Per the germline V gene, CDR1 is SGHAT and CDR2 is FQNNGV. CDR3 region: CASSLFQGSEKLFF. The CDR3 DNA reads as TGTGCCAGCAGCTTATTTCAGGGGAGTGAAAAACTGTTTTTT.

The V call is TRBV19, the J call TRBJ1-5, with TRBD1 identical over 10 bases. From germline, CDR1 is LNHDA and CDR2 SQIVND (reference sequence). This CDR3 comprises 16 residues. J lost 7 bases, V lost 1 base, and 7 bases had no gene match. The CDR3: CASSIVSGQGRQPQHF. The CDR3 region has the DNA TGTGCCAGTAGTATAGTATCGGGACAGGGGCGGCAGCCCCAGCATTTT.

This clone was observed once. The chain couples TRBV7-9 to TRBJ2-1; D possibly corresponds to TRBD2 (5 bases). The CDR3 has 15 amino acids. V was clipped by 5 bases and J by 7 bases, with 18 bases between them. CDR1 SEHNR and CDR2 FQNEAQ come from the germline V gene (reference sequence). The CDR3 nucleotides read TGTGCCAGCAGCCCCCGAGGGTCCGGGAATAATGAGCAGTTCTTC. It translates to CASSPRGSGNNEQFF.

This CDR3 is CASSLIGQGFNYGYTF. Written as DNA, the CDR3 is TGTGCCAGCAGCTTGATAGGACAGGGGTTTAACTATGGCTACACCTTC. The V call is TRBV5-6, the J call TRBJ1-2; 9 nucleotides align to TRBD1. This CDR3 region has 16 residues. CDR1 is SGHDT and CDR2 is YYEEEE in the germline V gene. V shed 1 base and J 1 base; nucleotides not matched to a gene: 5.

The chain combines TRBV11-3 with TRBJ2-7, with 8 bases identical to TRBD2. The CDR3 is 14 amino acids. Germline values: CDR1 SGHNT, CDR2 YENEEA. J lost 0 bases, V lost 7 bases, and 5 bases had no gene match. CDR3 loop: CASNPSGSSYEQYF. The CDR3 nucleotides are TGTGCCAGCAACCCGAGCGGGAGCTCCTACGAGCAGTACTTC. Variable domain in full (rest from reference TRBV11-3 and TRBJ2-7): EAGVVQSPRYKIIEKKQPVAFWCNPISGHNTLYWYLQNLGQGPELLIRYENEEAVDDSQLPKDRFSAERLKGVDSTLKIQPAELGDSAVYLCASNPSGSSYEQYFGPGTRLTVT.

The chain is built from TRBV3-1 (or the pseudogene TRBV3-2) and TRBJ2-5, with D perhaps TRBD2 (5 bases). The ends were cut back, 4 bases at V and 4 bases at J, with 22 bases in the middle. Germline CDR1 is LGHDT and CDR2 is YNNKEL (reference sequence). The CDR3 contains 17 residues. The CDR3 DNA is TGTGCCAGCAGCCCTCCCCCGAGTGGGAGCCCCCGAGAGACCCAGTACTTC. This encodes CASSPPPSGSPRETQYF.

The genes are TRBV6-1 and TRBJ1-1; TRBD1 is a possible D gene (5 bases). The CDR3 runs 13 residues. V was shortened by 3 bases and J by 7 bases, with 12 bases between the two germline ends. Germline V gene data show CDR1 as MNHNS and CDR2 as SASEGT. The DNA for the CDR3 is TGTGCCAGCAGTGATGGGGGGTTGGGTGAAGCTTTCTTT. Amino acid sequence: CASSDGGLGEAFF.

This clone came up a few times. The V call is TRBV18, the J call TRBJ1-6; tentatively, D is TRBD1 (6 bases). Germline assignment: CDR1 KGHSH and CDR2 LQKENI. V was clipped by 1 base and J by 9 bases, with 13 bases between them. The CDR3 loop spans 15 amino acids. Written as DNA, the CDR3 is TGTGCCAGCTCACCACTAGCGGGGACAAGTTCACCCCTCCACTTT. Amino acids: CASSPLAGTSSPLHF.

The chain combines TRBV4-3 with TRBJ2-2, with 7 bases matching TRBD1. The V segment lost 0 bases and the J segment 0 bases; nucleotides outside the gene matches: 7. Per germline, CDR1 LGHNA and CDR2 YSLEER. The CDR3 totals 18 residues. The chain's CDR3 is CASSQEAGGTANTGELFF. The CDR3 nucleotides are TGCGCCAGCAGCCAAGAGGCCGGTGGGACAGCGAACACCGGGGAGCTGTTTTTT.

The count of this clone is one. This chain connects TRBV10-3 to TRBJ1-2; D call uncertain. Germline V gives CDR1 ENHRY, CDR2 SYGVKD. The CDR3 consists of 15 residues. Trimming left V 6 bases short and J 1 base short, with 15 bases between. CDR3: CAIRGQAVGNYGYTF. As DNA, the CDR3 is TGTGCCATCAGAGGCCAGGCGGTGGGTAACTATGGCTACACCTTC.

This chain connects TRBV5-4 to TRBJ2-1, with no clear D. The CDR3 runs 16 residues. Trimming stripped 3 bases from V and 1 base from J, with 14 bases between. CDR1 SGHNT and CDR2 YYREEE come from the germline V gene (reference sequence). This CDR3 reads CASSSDRYRSYNEQFF. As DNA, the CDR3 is TGTGCCAGCAGCTCGGACCGGTATCGGTCCTACAATGAGCAGTTCTTC. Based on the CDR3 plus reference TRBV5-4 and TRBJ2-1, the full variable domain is ETGVTQSPTHLIKTRGQQVTLRCSSQSGHNTVSWYQQALGQGPQFIFQYYREEENGRGNFPPRFSGLQFPNYSSELNVNALELDDSALYLCASSSDRYRSYNEQFFGPGTRLTVL.

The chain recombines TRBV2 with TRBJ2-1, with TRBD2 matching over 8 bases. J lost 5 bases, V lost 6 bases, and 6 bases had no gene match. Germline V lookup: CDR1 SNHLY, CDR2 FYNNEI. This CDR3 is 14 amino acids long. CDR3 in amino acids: CASSIAGNNNEQFF. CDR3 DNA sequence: TGTGCCAGCAGCATAGCGGGAAACAACAATGAGCAGTTCTTC.

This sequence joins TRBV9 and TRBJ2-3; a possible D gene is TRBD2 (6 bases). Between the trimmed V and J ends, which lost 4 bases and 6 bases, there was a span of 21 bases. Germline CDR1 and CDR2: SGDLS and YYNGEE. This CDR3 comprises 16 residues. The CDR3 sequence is CASSPTGSPRQDTQYF. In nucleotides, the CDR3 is TGTGCCAGCAGCCCGACCGGGAGCCCCCGACAGGATACGCAGTATTTT.

The CDR3 spells CAISERSAGGTYEQYF. CDR3 DNA: TGTGCCATCAGTGAAAGGTCAGCGGGGGGGACCTACGAGCAGTACTTC. This chain links TRBV10-3 with TRBJ2-7; 10 bases are shared with TRBD2. V shed 3 bases and J 2 bases; nucleotides not matched to a gene: 7. This CDR3 has 16 amino acids. In germline, CDR1 is ENHRY, CDR2 SYGVKD.